This T cell receptor (beta chain) was sequenced in a study of shared clonotypes between healthy human individuals. Overall study context: The donors, a couple of women and three men, were aged 18 to 49.

Trimming removed 4 bases at V and 2 bases at J, with 13 bases between. Looked up from germline, CDR1 is SGHRS and CDR2 is YFSETQ. The CDR3 contains 16 residues. The study, taken as a whole, reports: What limited the represented genetic and exposure-history diversity was the small number of donors.

This table comes from immunoSEQ multiplex PCR, and its TCRdb copy is limited to in-frame clones, with some not included. The sample contains roughly 2.1 million clones, 85% to 95% of which appear only once. Cells designated naive CD8 were CD45RO-negative and were positively selected for CCR7, with terminally differentiated effector memory CD45RA+ cells excluded. For this clone: Its matching antigen is unknown.

The chain recombines TRBV5-1 with TRBJ2-6; the D gene is possibly TRBD1 (5 bases). The TCR originated in a young man in good health. Some clones in this sample may be carry-over from other donors' samples. The specimen was naive CD8+ T cells from PBMCs. The CDR3 coding sequence is TGCGCCAGCAGCCCTGGGGCGGTGACTGGGGCCAACGTCCTGACTTTC. As protein: CASSPGAVTGANVLTF.